In this sample, the clone carrying this TCR beta chain turned up many times. This sample's time point: persistent/refractory GD, antithyroid drugs over 5 years with positive TRAb. PBMC-derived RNA was used for the TCR library. In each case, Graves' disease was diagnosed per American Thyroid Association guidelines. The sample is drawn from a study of regulatory T cells in long-lasting Graves disease. With iRepertoire HTBI primers and Arm-PCR of CDR3 regions, TCR beta libraries were built. TCRdb called the multiplex PCR reads again in MiXCR, with one record for every CDR3 protein. Here the sample spans over 650,000 distinct CDR3 sequences, around 32% being singletons. Source: peripheral blood mononuclear cells (PBMCs), taken when the disease was refractory, from a patient treated with antithyroid drugs. The sequence was obtained from a female donor with Graves disease.

CDR3 nucleotides: TGTGCCAGCAGGGACAGGAGGGTCATGAACACTGAAGCTTTCTTT. Protein sequence: CASRDRRVMNTEAFF. This chain joins TRBV12-3 or TRBV12-4 and TRBJ1-1; TRBD1 agrees at 7 bases. The V gene end was trimmed by 6 bases and the J gene end by 0 bases; junction bases not matched to a gene: 7. The CDR3 spans 15 residues.